One and the same sample provided the 26 T cell receptor beta chains below, sequenced in a study of CD8 T cells in ankylosing spondylitis (dated 2017 in TCRdb). The method behind the library was 5' RACE. The instrument was an Illumina HiSeq 2500. TCRdb reprocessing: public reads trimmed at Q25 with fastp, clones called with MiXCR, in-frame beta chains kept. One record per CDR3 amino acid sequence lists the most common genes and DNA. The sample includes some 240,000 distinct CDR3 sequences, with 18% observed a single time. The top ten hold more than 25% of the sample. The sample consisted of blood, either unsorted or a sorted T cell fraction (not recorded which). The receptors were sampled from a male donor with ankylosing spondylitis or in good health (not recorded which).

The chain links TRBV6-1 to TRBJ2-1; D remains unclear. The CDR3 spans 13 residues. Trimming cost V 7 bases and J 5 bases, with 12 bases left between them. Germline CDR1 and CDR2: MNHNS and SASEGT. CDR3 sequence: CASNGWRNNEQFF. Written as DNA, the CDR3 is TGTGCCAGCAATGGATGGAGAAACAATGAGCAGTTCTTC.

This clonotype was observed a few times. The chain has TRBV4-3 and TRBJ2-7; D could derive from TRBD1 or TRBD2 (6 bases each). V was trimmed by 0 bases and J by 4 bases, leaving 16 bases between them. Germline-derived CDR1 and CDR2 are LGHNA and YSLEER. This CDR3 contains 16 residues. CDR3 sequence (DNA): TGCGCCAGCAGCCAAGATCCCGTCCAAGGGGGGTACGAGCAGTACTTC. Translation: CASSQDPVQGGYEQYF.

The V and J genes are TRBV12-3 or TRBV12-4 and TRBJ2-2, with D perhaps TRBD1 or TRBD2 (5 bases each). Trimming left V 4 bases short and J 6 bases short, with 21 bases between. CDR3 length equals 17 residues. The DNA of the CDR3 is TGTGCCAGCAGTTCAAAGGTCGGGGCAGGTCTATCCGGGGAGCTGTTTTTT. This translates into CASSSKVGAGLSGELFF.

The chain is built from TRBV5-1 and TRBJ2-1; 8 nucleotides align to TRBD1. CDR1 SGHRS and CDR2 YFSETQ come from the germline V gene. Trimming cost V 6 bases and J 2 bases; bases outside gene matches: 13. The CDR3 is made up of 17 amino acids. This chain's CDR3 is CASTQNPRQGPYNEQFF. CDR3 nucleotides: TGCGCCAGCACCCAGAATCCCCGACAGGGGCCCTACAATGAGCAGTTCTTC.

There are a few counts of this clonotype. The chain recombines TRBV7-9 with TRBJ2-7; D might be TRBD1 or TRBD2, each matching 5 bases. The V and J ends lost 4 bases and 1 base respectively, with 17 bases between them. Germline V gene sequence: CDR1 SEHNR, CDR2 FQNEAQ (reference sequence). The CDR3 sequence is 16 residues long. CDR3 nucleotides: TGTGCCAGCAGCTCCTTCGACAGAGGGGCATCCTACGAGCAGTACTTC. Encoded protein: CASSSFDRGASYEQYF.

This sequence joins TRBV27 and TRBJ2-5; D uncertain. CDR3 length: 12 amino acids. The V gene's germline CDR1 is MNHEY and CDR2 SMNVEV (reference sequence). Trimming took 4 bases from V and 0 from J, leaving 3 bases between them. The CDR3 protein is CASSYDQETQYF. The CDR3 coding sequence is TGTGCCAGCAGTTATGACCAAGAGACCCAGTACTTC.

The chain couples TRBV7-8 to TRBJ2-7; 10 nucleotides align to TRBD2. This CDR3 contains 16 residues. Germline CDR1 SGHVS, CDR2 FQNEAQ. Unmatched junction bases numbered 6, after V lost 0 bases and J lost 4 bases. CDR3 residues: CASSLASIAGGYEQYF. For the CDR3, the DNA is TGTGCCAGCAGCTTAGCTTCCATAGCGGGAGGTTACGAGCAGTACTTC.

The table lists this clonotype with many counts. This sequence joins TRBV4-1 and TRBJ2-1, with D perhaps TRBD2 (6 bases). Trimming took 4 bases from V and 7 from J, leaving 14 bases between them. Germline V CDR1 and CDR2: MGHRA, YSYEKL. This CDR3 has 14 residues. The CDR3 DNA sequence: TGCGCCAGCAGCCGACCGGGACTTTCAAATGAGCAGTTCTTC. Its translation: CASSRPGLSNEQFF.

This chain uses TRBV29-1 with TRBJ2-1; 13 bases match TRBD2. V lost 4 bases, J lost 0 bases, and 3 bases stayed unmatched. The CDR3 has 16 residues. Germline values: CDR1 SQVTM, CDR2 ANQGSEA. CDR3 in DNA: TGCAGCGTTGGGACTAGCGGGAGAAGCTCCTACAATGAGCAGTTCTTC. Protein: CSVGTSGRSSYNEQFF.

This clonotype was recorded a few times. The rearrangement links TRBV7-9 to TRBJ1-2, with TRBD1 matching over 7 bases. Trimming took 2 bases from V and 2 from J; bases not matched to a gene: 5. Germline CDR1 and CDR2: SEHNR and FQNEAQ (reference sequence). The CDR3 runs 15 residues. CDR3 DNA sequence: TGTGCCAGCAGCTTACTGGGACAGCAAAACTATGGCTACACCTTC. Residues: CASSLLGQQNYGYTF.

The chain has TRBV6-1 and TRBJ2-2; D uncertain. Germline-derived CDR1 and CDR2 are MNHNS and SASEGT. Deletions cut 6 bases from V and 7 bases from J, with 12 bases between. The CDR3 loop spans 13 amino acids. DNA of the CDR3: TGTGCCAGCAGCAGCGCCTTCGTCGGGGAGCTGTTTTTT. Protein: CASSSAFVGELFF.

This clonotype was observed a handful of times. This rearrangement joins TRBV12-3 or TRBV12-4 to TRBJ2-3, with a possible D match to TRBD2 (5 bases). CDR3 length equals 15 residues. The V end lost 3 bases, the J end lost 4 bases, and 14 bases lay between the germline ends. In nucleotides, the CDR3 is TGTGCCAGCAGTTTCTCGCCGAGCGGCCCAGATACGCAGTATTTT. It is translated as CASSFSPSGPDTQYF.

The chain combines TRBV28 with TRBJ2-7; D may be TRBD2 (6 bases). V lost 2 bases to trimming and J lost 6 bases, with 20 bases between them. The CDR3 sequence is 16 residues long. The germline V gene encodes CDR1 MDHEN and CDR2 SYDVKM. Written as DNA, the CDR3 is TGTGCCAGCAGTTTAGAGGGGACTTCCAAGGCCTTCGAGCAGTACTTC. As protein: CASSLEGTSKAFEQYF.

The V and J genes are TRBV7-9 and TRBJ2-2; maybe TRBD1 (8 bases). Trimming removed 4 bases from V and 6 bases from J, with 18 bases in between. The CDR3 is 16 amino acids. CDR1 is SEHNR, CDR2 FQNEAQ, per germline (reference sequence). CDR3 coding DNA: TGTGCCAGCAGCTCCCAGGGGGCCGCGGGAGCCGGGGAGCTGTTTTTT. Its translation is CASSSQGAAGAGELFF.

This clonotype was picked up a small number of times. The chain uses TRBV6-5 and TRBJ2-1, with 9 nucleotides matching TRBD2. The CDR3 totals 15 residues. Germline loops: CDR1 MNHEY, CDR2 SVGAGI. Germline trimming cut 4 bases from V and 8 bases from J; bases unmatched to any gene: 9. As DNA, the CDR3 is TGTGCCAGCAGTTTCCCGGGACTAGCCTTCGATGAGCAGTTCTTC. The encoded protein is CASSFPGLAFDEQFF.

The sample holds a few counts of this clonotype. This chain links TRBV2 with TRBJ2-3; no definite D call. CDR1 is SNHLY and CDR2 is FYNNEI in the germline V gene. Trimming took 8 bases from V and 0 from J, leaving 12 bases between them. This CDR3 has 14 residues. CDR3 loop: CASLEFTSTDTQYF. The CDR3 coding sequence is TGTGCCAGCCTCGAGTTCACTAGCACAGATACGCAGTATTTT.

This clonotype was counted many times. The chain links TRBV20-1 to TRBJ2-1; possibly TRBD2 for D (6 bases). The CDR3 spans 15 residues. Germline CDR1 DFQATT, CDR2 SNEGSKA (reference sequence). V lost 1 base, J lost 0 bases, and 10 bases lay in between. The CDR3 nucleotides read TGCAGTGCTAGAGGGGACTCCGACTCCTACAATGAGCAGTTCTTC. Translation gives CSARGDSDSYNEQFF.

There are a few counts of this clonotype. V usage is TRBV27 and J usage is TRBJ2-7, with TRBD1 as a possible D gene (5 bases). The CDR3 consists of 14 residues. Between the trimmed V and J ends, which lost 0 bases and 4 bases, there was a span of 10 bases. Germline values: CDR1 MNHEY, CDR2 SMNVEV (reference sequence). The CDR3 protein is CASSLSAGIYEQYF. The CDR3 DNA sequence: TGTGCCAGCAGTTTATCCGCAGGGATTTACGAGCAGTACTTC.

In this sample, this clonotype turned up a few times. J is TRBJ2-7 and V is TRBV7-9; a weak D match, TRBD1 (6 bases). Trimming took off 5 bases at V and 5 bases at J, with 19 bases between the two ends. The CDR3 sequence is 15 residues long. Per the germline V gene, CDR1 is SEHNR and CDR2 is FQNEAQ (reference sequence). The DNA for the CDR3 is TGTGCCAGCAGCCTACAGGGTTTAGGCTCGGACGAGCAGTACTTC. This gives the protein CASSLQGLGSDEQYF.

This clonotype was seen a few times. This chain joins TRBV10-3 and TRBJ2-1, with D perhaps TRBD2 (5 bases). CDR3 length equals 15 residues. Germline-derived CDR1 and CDR2 are ENHRY and SYGVKD. V was shortened by 0 bases and J by 6 bases, with 12 bases between the two germline ends. The CDR3 sequence is CAISESMSSLNEQFF. CDR3 DNA sequence: TGTGCCATCAGTGAGTCGATGTCTAGCCTCAATGAGCAGTTCTTC.

The rearrangement uses TRBV27 and TRBJ2-1; D is possibly TRBD2 (6 bases). Germline V gene lookup returns CDR1 MNHEY and CDR2 SMNVEV (reference sequence). The length of the CDR3 is 14 residues. Trimming removed 5 bases from V and 5 bases from J, with 13 bases in between. The chain's CDR3 is CASSPGGPDNEQFF. The CDR3 nucleotides are TGTGCCAGCAGTCCCGGAGGGCCCGACAATGAGCAGTTCTTC.

This clonotype appeared a few times. As DNA, the CDR3 is TGCGCCAGCAGCCCCGAGGGTCCGTACCCCTCCGAGCAGTACTTC. Amino acids: CASSPEGPYPSEQYF. The rearrangement links TRBV5-1 to TRBJ2-7, with D possibly being TRBD2 (5 bases). There are 15 residues in the CDR3. CDR1 is SGHRS, CDR2 YFSETQ, per germline. Between the trimmed V and J ends, which lost 4 bases and 6 bases, there was a span of 20 bases.

V and J are TRBV7-2 and TRBJ1-3; D remains unclear. V gave up 5 bases and J gave up 3 bases, with 14 bases separating them. The CDR3 is made up of 15 amino acids. The V gene's germline CDR1 is SGHTA and CDR2 FQGNSA. This CDR3 reads CASSPALESGNTIYF. As DNA, the CDR3 is TGTGCCAGCAGCCCGGCGTTGGAAAGTGGAAACACCATATATTTT.

The CDR3 protein is CAISDVSSYEQYF. CDR3 bases: TGTGCCATCAGTGATGTCAGTTCCTACGAGCAGTACTTC. The chain links TRBV10-3 to TRBJ2-7; no definite D call. The CDR3 is 13 amino acids. Germline V gene lookup returns CDR1 ENHRY and CDR2 SYGVKD. The V end lost 3 bases, the J end lost 1 base, and 7 bases lay between the germline ends.

This clonotype was observed a handful of times. The rearrangement uses TRBV6-2 or TRBV6-3 and TRBJ2-5; 12 bases line up with TRBD2. Germline V lookup: CDR1 MNHEY, CDR2 SVGEGT. V dropped 2 bases and J dropped 4; count of bases not matched to a gene: 2. The CDR3 is 15 amino acids. The CDR3 region is CASSYQGLAGETQYF. The CDR3 DNA is TGTGCCAGCAGTTACCAGGGACTAGCGGGAGAGACCCAGTACTTC.

This clonotype turned up a few times. V gene TRBV7-8 combines with J gene TRBJ2-5; 7 bases align to TRBD1. The CDR3 contains 17 residues. The ends lost 5 bases at V and 0 bases at J; junction bases unmatched: 12. Germline V CDR1 and CDR2: SGHVS, FQNEAQ. The CDR3 protein is CASSQRLGQRYQETQYF. The CDR3 bases are TGTGCCAGCAGCCAGCGCTTGGGACAGAGGTACCAAGAGACCCAGTACTTC.